The T cell receptor beta chain under discussion was sequenced for a study of blood T cells in healthy people across ages. A second PCR, run for roughly 7 to 12 cycles, used a sample-barcoded 5' primer plus a J-beta primer mix. At least 2.5 million CDR3-containing paired-end reads were obtained per sample. In TCRdb, the 5' RACE reads were re-called with MiXCR into one record per CDR3 protein. Counted here are approximately 850,000 distinct CDR3 sequences, 40% to 50% occurring once; the ten biggest clones make up roughly 18%. In the case of this clonotype: Its antigen is still unknown.

Study outcomes and limitations: The recorded TCR beta diversity per million T cells decreased in a roughly linear manner with age. It was not known whether donors were CMV positive (a possible confounder of expanded clonotype changes). Samples with more naive T cells showed higher observed beta diversity.

Trimming removed 6 bases from V and 11 bases from J; junction bases left unmatched: 9. This CDR3 spans 14 amino acids. From germline, CDR1 is SEHNR and CDR2 FQNEAQ (reference sequence). Specimen: blood. The rearrangement joins TRBV7-9 to TRBJ1-6; 8 bases are shared with TRBD1. The sequence derives from a man aged 60 to 75 in good health. The chain's CDR3 is CASRPQGVGAPLHF. The CDR3 DNA is TGTGCCAGCAGACCACAGGGGGTAGGGGCACCCCTCCACTTT.